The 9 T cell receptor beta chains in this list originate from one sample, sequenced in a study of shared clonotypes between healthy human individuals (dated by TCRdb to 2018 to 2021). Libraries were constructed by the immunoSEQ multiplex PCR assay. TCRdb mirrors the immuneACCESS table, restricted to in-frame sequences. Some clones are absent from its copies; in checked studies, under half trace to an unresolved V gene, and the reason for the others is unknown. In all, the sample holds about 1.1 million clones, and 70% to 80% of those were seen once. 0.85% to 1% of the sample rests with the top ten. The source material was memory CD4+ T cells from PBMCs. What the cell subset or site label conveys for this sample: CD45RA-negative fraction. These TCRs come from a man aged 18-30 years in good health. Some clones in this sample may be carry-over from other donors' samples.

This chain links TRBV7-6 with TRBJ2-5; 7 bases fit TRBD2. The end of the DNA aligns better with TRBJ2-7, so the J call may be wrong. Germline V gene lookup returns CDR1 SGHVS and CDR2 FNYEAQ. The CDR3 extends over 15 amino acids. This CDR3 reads CASSLGGRGPYEQYF. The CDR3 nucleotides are TGTGCCAGCAGCTTGGGGGGGAGGGGACCGTACGAGCAGTACTTC.

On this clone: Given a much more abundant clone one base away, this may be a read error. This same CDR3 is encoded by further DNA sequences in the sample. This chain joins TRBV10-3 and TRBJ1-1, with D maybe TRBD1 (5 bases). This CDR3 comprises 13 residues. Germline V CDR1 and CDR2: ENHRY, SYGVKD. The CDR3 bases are TGTGCCATCAGCAGGGACCCGAACACTGAAGCCTTCTTT. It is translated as CAISRDPNTEAFF.

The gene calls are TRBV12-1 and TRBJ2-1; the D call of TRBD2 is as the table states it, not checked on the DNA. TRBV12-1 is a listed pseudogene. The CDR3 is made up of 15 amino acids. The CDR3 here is CASSTAETSYNEQFF. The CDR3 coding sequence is TGTGCCAGCAGCACAGCGGAGACCTCCTACAATGAGCAGTTCTTC.

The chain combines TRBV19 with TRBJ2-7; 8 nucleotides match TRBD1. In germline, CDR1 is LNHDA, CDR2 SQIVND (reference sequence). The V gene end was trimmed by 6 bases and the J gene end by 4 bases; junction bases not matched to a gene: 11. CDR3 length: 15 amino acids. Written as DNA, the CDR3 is TGTGCCAGTAGCCGCGGGGCAGGGGGCCCGTACGAGCAGTACTTC. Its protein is CASSRGAGGPYEQYF.

The DNA for the CDR3 is TGTGCCAGCAGCTTATTAGACAGGGGATCGAAACAGTACTTC. Its protein is CASSLLDRGSKQYF. The rearrangement joins TRBV7-9 to TRBJ2-7; 8 positions agree with TRBD1. After removal of 2 bases from V and 10 bases from J, the junction contained 10 bases not matched to a gene. CDR1 is SEHNR, CDR2 FQNEAQ, per germline (reference sequence). The CDR3 has 14 residues.

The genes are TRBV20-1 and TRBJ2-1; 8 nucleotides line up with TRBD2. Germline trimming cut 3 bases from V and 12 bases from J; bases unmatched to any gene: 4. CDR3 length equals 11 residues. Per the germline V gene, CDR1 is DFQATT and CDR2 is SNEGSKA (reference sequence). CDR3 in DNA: TGCAGTGCTAGTAGCGGGGACGCGCAGTTCTTC. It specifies CSASSGDAQFF.

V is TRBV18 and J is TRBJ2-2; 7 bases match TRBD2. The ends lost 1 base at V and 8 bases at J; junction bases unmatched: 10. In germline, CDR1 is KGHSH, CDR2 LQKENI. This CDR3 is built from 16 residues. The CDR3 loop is CASSPRSGMGTGELFF. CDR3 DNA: TGTGCCAGCTCACCACGGAGCGGGATGGGTACTGGGGAGCTGTTTTTT.

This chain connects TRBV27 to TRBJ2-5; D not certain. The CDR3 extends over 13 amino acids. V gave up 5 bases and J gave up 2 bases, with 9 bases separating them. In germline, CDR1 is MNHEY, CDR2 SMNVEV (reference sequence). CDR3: CASSILQQETQYF. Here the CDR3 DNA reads TGTGCCAGCAGTATCCTTCAACAAGAGACCCAGTACTTC.

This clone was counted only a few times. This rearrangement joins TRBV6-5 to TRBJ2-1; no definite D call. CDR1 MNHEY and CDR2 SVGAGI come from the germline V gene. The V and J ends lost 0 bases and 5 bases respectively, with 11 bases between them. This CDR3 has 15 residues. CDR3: CASSYSERPNNEQFF. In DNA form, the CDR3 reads TGTGCCAGCAGTTACTCGGAGAGACCCAACAATGAGCAGTTCTTC.